The 31 T cell receptor beta chains in this list originate from one sample, sequenced in a study of spatial heterogeneity in lung cancer. For these receptors, no antigen is known. Time point: sample taken at primary tumor resection. Regarding the study as a whole: One measure, the expanded intratumoral alpha and beta TCR count, tracked tumor mutation counts.

TCRdb called the 5' RACE reads again in MiXCR, with one record for every CDR3 protein. The profile shows some 10,000 distinct CDR3 sequences, about 12% of them singletons. The material was lung tumor tissue, obtained at surgery. All receptors come from a female donor with early-stage non-small cell lung cancer.

This clonotype occurred many times. The chain uses TRBV6-5 and TRBJ1-4; D remains unclear. Trimming pared 2 bases from V and 0 bases from J, leaving 13 bases between. The germline CDR1 and CDR2 sequences are MNHEY and SVGAGI. The CDR3 consists of 17 residues. The CDR3 here is CASSYGRRSATNEKLFF. CDR3 nucleotide sequence: TGTGCCAGCAGTTACGGTCGGCGCAGCGCAACTAATGAAAAACTGTTTTTT.

This clonotype has just a few counts. The chain is built from TRBV27 and TRBJ1-4; maybe TRBD1 (5 bases). CDR1 is MNHEY and CDR2 is SMNVEV in the germline V gene (reference sequence). This CDR3 is built from 15 residues. V was shortened by 6 bases and J by 6 bases, with 17 bases between the two germline ends. This CDR3 reads CASRDRGSIDEKLFF. CDR3 in DNA: TGTGCCAGCAGGGACCGGGGGAGTATTGATGAAAAACTGTTTTTT.

This clonotype turned up a few times. In nucleotides, the CDR3 is TGTGCCAGCAGTGGGGATGGAACCTATTCACCCCTCCACTTT. Residues: CASSGDGTYSPLHF. The gene calls are TRBV25-1 and TRBJ1-6; unclear D gene. The CDR3 runs 14 residues. CDR1 is MGHDK and CDR2 is SYGVNS in the germline V gene. V was pared by 4 bases and J by 8 bases, with 12 bases between. Based on the CDR3 plus reference TRBV25-1 and TRBJ1-6, the full variable domain is EADIYQTPRYLVIGTGKKITLECSQTMGHDKMYWYQQDPGMELHLIHYSYGVNSTEKGDLSSESTVSRIRTEHFPLTLESARPSHTSQYLCASSGDGTYSPLHFGNGTRLTVT.

This clonotype was seen a few times. The gene calls are TRBV29-1 and TRBJ1-1, with a weak D call TRBD1 (5 bases). This CDR3 contains 12 residues. Germline V gives CDR1 SQVTM, CDR2 ANQGSEA. V dropped 7 bases and J dropped 4 bases, with 13 bases sitting between them. The CDR3 bases are TGCAGCGCCGCCAGGGAGGGCACTGAAGCTTTCTTT. Protein product: CSAAREGTEAFF. Drawing the rest from reference TRBV29-1 and TRBJ1-1, the complete variable domain is SAVISQKPSRDICQRGTSLTIQCQVDSQVTMMFWYRQQPGQSLTLIATANQGSEATYESGFVIDKFPISRPNLTFSTLTVSNMSPEDSSIYLCSAAREGTEAFFGQGTRLTVV.

This clonotype ranks as medium-sized (0.01 to 0.1%). This CDR3 reads CASSTTGTSGTGELFF. The CDR3, as DNA: TGTGCCAGCAGCACCACCGGGACTAGCGGCACCGGGGAGCTGTTTTTT. The chain has TRBV7-9 and TRBJ2-2; 11 bases are shared with TRBD2. The CDR3 runs 16 residues. Germline V lookup: CDR1 SEHNR, CDR2 FQNEAQ (reference sequence). V gave up 5 bases and J gave up 4 bases; unmatched junction bases: 6.

By frequency in the sample, this clonotype is medium-sized. The J gene is TRBJ1-1, the V gene TRBV27; D remains ambiguous. Trimming removed 6 bases at V and 6 bases at J, with 11 bases between. The CDR3 contains 12 residues. Germline loops: CDR1 MNHEY, CDR2 SMNVEV (reference sequence). Here the CDR3 DNA reads TGTGCCAGCAGCGACCGGACTTCTGAAGCTTTCTTT. Translated, it gives CASSDRTSEAFF.

This clonotype is judged medium-sized. This chain links TRBV27 with TRBJ2-1; 7 nucleotides align to TRBD2. CDR1 MNHEY and CDR2 SMNVEV come from the germline V gene (reference sequence). The J segment lost 6 bases and the V segment lost 2 bases, leaving 4 bases of the junction unmatched. The CDR3 covers 14 residues. The CDR3, as DNA: TGTGCCAGCAGTTTAACGGGACTAAGCAATGAGCAGTTCTTC. It codes for CASSLTGLSNEQFF.

This clonotype was found many times. J is TRBJ2-1 and V is TRBV7-2; 13 bases are shared with TRBD2. After removal of 8 bases from V and 8 bases from J, the junction contained 9 bases not matched to a gene. Germline values: CDR1 SGHTA, CDR2 FQGNSA. This CDR3 has 15 amino acids. The CDR3: CASSRTSGSGDEQFF. The DNA of the CDR3 is TGTGCCAGCTCAAGGACTAGCGGGAGCGGTGATGAGCAGTTCTTC.

Only a few counts were recorded for this clonotype. The chain recombines TRBV13 with TRBJ2-7, with no clear D. CDR3 length: 13 amino acids. Trimming left V 4 bases short and J 2 bases short, with 9 bases between. Germline assignment: CDR1 PRHDT and CDR2 FYEKMQ (reference sequence). CDR3 protein: CASSSRLAYEQYF. The DNA for the CDR3 is TGTGCCAGCAGCTCCAGACTGGCCTACGAGCAGTACTTC.

This clonotype is classed as medium-sized. The chain combines TRBV10-2 with TRBJ2-3; D call uncertain. The CDR3 is 15 amino acids. Germline CDR1 reads WSHSY; CDR2 reads SAAADI. The V end was cut by 3 bases, the J end by 6 bases, with 16 bases between. As DNA, the CDR3 is TGCGCCAGCAGTGAAGCAGACTTCCTCTGGGATACGCAGTATTTT. The encoded protein is CASSEADFLWDTQYF.

This clonotype is classed as medium-sized. The chain recombines TRBV29-1 with TRBJ2-5; 9 nucleotides agree with TRBD2. Germline V gene data show CDR1 as SQVTM and CDR2 as ANQGSEA. Trimming cost V 5 bases and J 5 bases; bases outside gene matches: 9. The CDR3 extends over 14 amino acids. CDR3 coding DNA: TGCAGCGTTTCCCCGGGACTAGCTTCGGAGACCCAGTACTTC. Its protein product is CSVSPGLASETQYF. Using reference TRBV29-1 and TRBJ2-5 for the parts outside the CDR3, the full variable domain is SAVISQKPSRDICQRGTSLTIQCQVDSQVTMMFWYRQQPGQSLTLIATANQGSEATYESGFVIDKFPISRPNLTFSTLTVSNMSPEDSSIYLCSVSPGLASETQYFGPGTRLLVL.

By its share, this clonotype is medium-sized (0.01 to 0.1%). The V and J genes are TRBV29-1 and TRBJ2-5, with D perhaps TRBD1 or TRBD2 (5 bases each). Trimming took off 4 bases at V and 5 bases at J, with 14 bases between the two ends. Germline assignment: CDR1 SQVTM and CDR2 ANQGSEA. The CDR3 is made up of 13 amino acids. CDR3 nucleotide sequence: TGCAGCGTTGGGGGGATCCCTCTTGAGACCCAGTACTTC. Translation: CSVGGIPLETQYF.

This clonotype was seen a single time. CDR3 protein: CASLLGTEAFF. DNA for the CDR3: TGTGCCAGCTTACTAGGCACTGAAGCTTTCTTT. The chain employs TRBV27 and TRBJ1-1, with D uncertain. Trimming took off 8 bases at V and 4 bases at J, with 8 bases between the two ends. This CDR3 is 11 amino acids long. In germline, CDR1 is MNHEY, CDR2 SMNVEV (reference sequence).

This clonotype has a count of ten or more. This rearrangement joins TRBV7-2 to TRBJ2-2, with D hard to call. Trimming shortened V by 1 base and J by 4 bases, and 4 bases separated the two germline ends. Germline values: CDR1 SGHTA, CDR2 FQGNSA. CDR3 length: 13 amino acids. The CDR3 DNA is TGTGCCAGCAGCTTAGTTAGCACCGGGGAGCTGTTTTTT. This encodes CASSLVSTGELFF.

Ten or more counts support this clonotype. The J gene is TRBJ2-3, the V gene TRBV7-2, with D unclear. V was pared by 1 base and J by 0 bases, with 8 bases between. Germline CDR1 reads SGHTA; CDR2 reads FQGNSA. There are 15 residues in the CDR3. The CDR3 here is CASSLGRRSTDTQYF. DNA of the CDR3: TGTGCCAGCAGCTTAGGTAGGCGGAGCACAGATACGCAGTATTTT.

CDR3 region: CASSFQRTNTGELFF. The CDR3 DNA reads as TGTGCCAGCAGCTTCCAGCGCACGAACACCGGGGAGCTGTTTTTT. The genes are TRBV7-9 and TRBJ2-2, with D hard to call. CDR1 is SEHNR, CDR2 FQNEAQ, per germline (reference sequence). V gave up 3 bases and J gave up 0 bases, with 8 bases separating them. The CDR3 runs to 15 residues.

At least ten counts were recorded for this clonotype. The chain recombines TRBV6-5 with TRBJ1-2; no clear D gene. Per germline, CDR1 MNHEY and CDR2 SVGAGI. The CDR3 has 13 residues. V shed 6 bases and J shed 4 bases, with 12 bases lying between them. The CDR3 DNA reads TGTGCCAGCAGATCTGGACGGGGCTATGGCTACACCTTC. It specifies CASRSGRGYGYTF.

The genes are TRBV20-1 and TRBJ2-4, with D unclear. The CDR3 sequence is 18 residues long. V lost 5 bases and J 3 bases, leaving 26 bases between the germline ends. Germline V gene sequence: CDR1 DFQATT, CDR2 SNEGSKA (reference sequence). As DNA, the CDR3 is TGCAGTGCTGCCGCCGATGGGTCTAAATTTATAGGCAAAAACATTCAGTACTTC. It codes for CSAAADGSKFIGKNIQYF.

By proportion, this clonotype is medium-sized. The V gene is TRBV6-2 or TRBV6-3, the J gene TRBJ2-7; unclear D gene. This CDR3 has 15 amino acids. V was shortened by 0 bases and J by 2 bases, with 11 bases between the two germline ends. Germline CDR1 MNHEY, CDR2 SVGEGT. The CDR3 loop reads CASSYSYMGAYEQYF. CDR3 sequence (DNA): TGTGCCAGCAGTTACTCCTACATGGGCGCCTACGAGCAGTACTTC.

This clonotype was observed at least ten times. The V call is TRBV20-1, the J call TRBJ2-7; TRBD1 is a possible D gene (5 bases). Germline lookup yields CDR1 DFQATT and CDR2 SNEGSKA (reference sequence). This CDR3 contains 13 residues. V lost 5 bases and J 3 bases, leaving 14 bases between the germline ends. The CDR3 nucleotides are TGCAGTGCTCCTGGTAGGGGTCACTACGAGCAGTACTTC. Residues: CSAPGRGHYEQYF.

This clonotype was observed many times. This rearrangement joins TRBV5-1 to TRBJ1-1; 8 nucleotides line up with TRBD1. CDR3 length: 13 amino acids. Losses at the gene ends were 4 bases for V and 5 bases for J; bases not matched to a gene: 4. The germline V gene has CDR1 SGHRS and CDR2 YFSETQ. The CDR3 here is CASSPRDRTEAFF. The CDR3 DNA follows: TGCGCCAGCAGCCCCCGGGACAGGACTGAAGCTTTCTTT.

V gene TRBV7-2 combines with J gene TRBJ2-5, with 11 bases lining up with TRBD2. The CDR3 loop spans 15 amino acids. Germline assignment: CDR1 SGHTA and CDR2 FQGNSA. The ends lost 6 bases at V and 2 bases at J; junction bases unmatched: 5. Written as DNA, the CDR3 is TGTGCCAGCAGTCGACTAGCGGGGCTTCAAGAGACCCAGTACTTC. This translates into CASSRLAGLQETQYF. The full variable domain, with the rest looked up from reference TRBV7-2 and TRBJ2-5, is GAGVSQSPSNKVTEKGKDVELRCDPISGHTALYWYRQSLGQGLEFLIYFQGNSAPDKSGLPSDRFSAERTGGSVSTLTIQRTQQEDSAVYLCASSRLAGLQETQYFGPGTRLLVL.

By frequency in the sample, this clonotype is medium-sized (0.01 to 0.1%). The chain uses TRBV27 and TRBJ1-1, with D possibly matching TRBD1 (5 bases). With 3 bases removed from V and 4 bases from J, the gap between germline ends came to 12 bases. Per germline, CDR1 MNHEY and CDR2 SMNVEV (reference sequence). The CDR3 has 14 amino acids. The CDR3: CASSLGGKATEAFF. CDR3 bases: TGTGCCAGCAGTTTGGGGGGGAAAGCCACTGAAGCTTTCTTT.

The V gene is TRBV7-2, the J gene TRBJ2-3; D remains ambiguous. Germline V gene data show CDR1 as SGHTA and CDR2 as FQGNSA. The CDR3 sequence is 13 residues long. V lost 2 bases to trimming and J lost 6 bases, with 9 bases between them. In nucleotides, the CDR3 is TGTGCCAGCAGCTTAAGGCCGTCGGATACGCAGTATTTT. It encodes CASSLRPSDTQYF. Drawing the rest from reference TRBV7-2 and TRBJ2-3, the complete variable domain is GAGVSQSPSNKVTEKGKDVELRCDPISGHTALYWYRQSLGQGLEFLIYFQGNSAPDKSGLPSDRFSAERTGGSVSTLTIQRTQQEDSAVYLCASSLRPSDTQYFGPGTRLTVL.

This clonotype was seen at least ten times. The CDR3 coding sequence is TGTGCCAGCAGCGAGGGGACGAGCGCAGATACGCAGTATTTT. It translates to CASSEGTSADTQYF. The chain employs TRBV11-3 and TRBJ2-3; D could derive from TRBD1 or TRBD2 (5 bases each). The CDR3 has 14 residues. V shed 5 bases and J shed 4 bases, with 13 bases lying between them. CDR1 is SGHNT and CDR2 is YENEEA in the germline V gene. The whole variable domain, remainder taken from reference TRBV11-3 and TRBJ2-3, is EAGVVQSPRYKIIEKKQPVAFWCNPISGHNTLYWYLQNLGQGPELLIRYENEEAVDDSQLPKDRFSAERLKGVDSTLKIQPAELGDSAVYLCASSEGTSADTQYFGPGTRLTVL.

This clonotype was observed a handful of times. V gene TRBV7-3 combines with J gene TRBJ2-1; D is perhaps TRBD1 (5 bases). V lost 0 bases and J 4 bases, leaving 13 bases between the germline ends. The CDR3 loop spans 16 amino acids. CDR1 and CDR2 (germline): SGHTA, FQGTGA. In DNA, the CDR3 is TGTGCCAGCAGCTTAACCGCCAGGGCAGGGTACAATGAGCAGTTCTTC. Translating it yields CASSLTARAGYNEQFF.

This chain uses TRBV18 with TRBJ1-5; 8 bases are a match to TRBD1. The CDR3 is made up of 15 amino acids. The V gene end was trimmed by 6 bases and the J gene end by 3 bases; junction bases not matched to a gene: 7. Germline CDR1 reads KGHSH; CDR2 reads LQKENI. The DNA for the CDR3 is TGTGCCAGCTCGCCGGGACAGGCATCCAATCAGCCCCAGCATTTT. Its translation is CASSPGQASNQPQHF. Together with reference TRBV18 and TRBJ1-5, the CDR3 gives the full variable domain: NAGVMQNPRHLVRRRGQEARLRCSPMKGHSHVYWYRQLPEEGLKFMVYLQKENIIDESGMPKERFSAEFPKEGPSILRIQQVVRGDSAAYFCASSPGQASNQPQHFGDGTRLSIL.

This clonotype was seen at least ten times. V usage is TRBV29-1 and J usage is TRBJ1-2; D possibly corresponds to TRBD1 (5 bases). With 4 bases removed from V and 8 bases from J, the gap between germline ends came to 17 bases. CDR1 is SQVTM, CDR2 ANQGSEA, per germline. This CDR3 contains 13 residues. CDR3 coding DNA: TGCAGCGTTGGGTCAGGAGGGGAGGGAGGCTACACCTTC. Amino acid sequence: CSVGSGGEGGYTF.

This clonotype was observed many times. DNA for the CDR3: TGTGCCAGCTCCCCGGGGCTAGAGGGCGGTGAGCAGTTCTTC. Protein: CASSPGLEGGEQFF. This chain connects TRBV9 to TRBJ2-1, with D perhaps being TRBD1 or TRBD2 (5 bases each). Looked up from germline, CDR1 is SGDLS and CDR2 is YYNGEE. V was cut by 7 bases and J by 9 bases, with 20 bases left in between. CDR3 length: 14 residues.

This clonotype has just a few counts. This rearrangement joins TRBV10-3 to TRBJ1-5; weak D call: TRBD1 (5 bases). Germline assignment: CDR1 ENHRY and CDR2 SYGVKD. The CDR3 sequence is 12 residues long. V was shortened by 11 bases and J by 0 bases, with 8 bases between the two germline ends. The CDR3 DNA reads TGTGCCGTCCAGGGTAGCAATCAGCCCCAGCATTTT. Protein sequence: CAVQGSNQPQHF.

This clonotype has a count of ten or more. The rearrangement links TRBV6-1 to TRBJ1-1; D remains unclear. Trimming stripped 8 bases from V and 1 base from J, with 17 bases between. The CDR3 contains 15 residues. The germline V gene encodes CDR1 MNHNS and CDR2 SASEGT. The CDR3 loop is CASPESMDGNTEAFF. As DNA, the CDR3 is TGTGCCAGCCCCGAATCGATGGACGGGAACACTGAAGCTTTCTTT.